The 30 T cell receptor beta chains below were found in one sample sequenced in a study of CD8 T cells in ankylosing spondylitis (dated by TCRdb to the late 2010s). Study-level results and caveats: A TCR beta motif made up of about eight highly homologous amino acid variants appeared to be characteristic of blood from ankylosing spondylitis patients.

Their recognized antigens are unknown. Library method: 5' RACE. TCRdb records Illumina HiSeq 2500 as the sequencer. Starting from the raw public reads, TCRdb applied fastp trimming at Q25, assembled clones with MiXCR and retained in-frame beta chains. Rows with one shared CDR3 protein collapse into an entry with the most common genes and DNA. This sample gives roughly 700,000 distinct CDR3 sequences in total; roughly 19% of them show up just once. Clones ranked in the top ten supply about 20% of the sample. Source material: blood, either unsorted or a sorted T cell fraction (not recorded which). The receptors were sampled from a male donor with ankylosing spondylitis.

The rearrangement joins TRBV10-3 to TRBJ1-5, with a possible D match to TRBD1 (6 bases). Germline V gene data show CDR1 as ENHRY and CDR2 as SYGVKD. The CDR3 covers 14 residues. V lost 5 bases to trimming and J lost 5 bases, with 13 bases between them. The CDR3, as DNA: TGTGCCATCAGTACCCAGGGGTTGGATCAGCCCCAGCATTTT. Its protein is CAISTQGLDQPQHF.

This clonotype was seen more than once but under ten times. This chain uses TRBV6-5 with TRBJ1-1; the D is unclear. The CDR3 is 15 amino acids. The germline V gene encodes CDR1 MNHEY and CDR2 SVGAGI. Trimming left V 0 bases short and J 1 base short, with 9 bases between. The CDR3 DNA follows: TGTGCCAGCAGTTACTCGTCGGTAAAGAACACTGAAGCTTTCTTT. As protein: CASSYSSVKNTEAFF.

V is TRBV3-1 and J is TRBJ1-2, with D tentatively TRBD1 (5 bases). The CDR3 runs 14 residues. V was cut by 2 bases and J by 4 bases, with 11 bases left in between. Germline V gene data show CDR1 as LGHDT and CDR2 as YNNKEL (reference sequence). The CDR3 nucleotides read TGTGCCAGCAGCCAAAAGGGGATCTTCTATGGCTACACCTTC. Protein: CASSQKGIFYGYTF. The whole variable domain, remainder taken from reference TRBV3-1 and TRBJ1-2, is DTAVSQTPKYLVTQMGNDKSIKCEQNLGHDTMYWYKQDSKKFLKIMFSYNNKELIINETVPNRFSPKSPDKAHLNLHINSLELGDSAVYFCASSQKGIFYGYTFGSGTRLTVV.

The V gene is TRBV5-1, the J gene TRBJ2-1; D possibly corresponds to TRBD2 (6 bases). CDR1 and CDR2 from the germline V gene are SGHRS and YFSETQ. The CDR3 runs to 14 residues. The V and J ends lost 4 bases and 4 bases respectively, with 12 bases between them. The CDR3 loop reads CASSPGRLYNEQFF. The CDR3 DNA is TGCGCCAGCAGCCCTGGGAGGCTTTACAATGAGCAGTTCTTC.

This clonotype was seen more than once but under ten times. The genes are TRBV12-3 or TRBV12-4 and TRBJ2-7, with 9 bases aligning to TRBD1. Losses at the gene ends were 5 bases for V and 4 bases for J; bases not matched to a gene: 9. The CDR3 spans 15 residues. This chain's CDR3 is CASSGRDRVVYEQYF. The CDR3 nucleotides are TGTGCCAGCAGTGGCCGGGACAGGGTAGTGTACGAGCAGTACTTC.

Only a few counts were recorded for this clonotype. The V gene is TRBV5-1, the J gene TRBJ2-1; 7 bases align to TRBD2. The CDR3 spans 16 residues. Germline V gives CDR1 SGHRS, CDR2 YFSETQ. V shed 0 bases and J 2 bases; nucleotides not matched to a gene: 5. In DNA form, the CDR3 reads TGCGCCAGCAGCTTGGCACCGGGACTAACCTACAATGAGCAGTTCTTC. Its protein product is CASSLAPGLTYNEQFF.

The gene calls are TRBV5-4 and TRBJ1-4; 9 nucleotides line up with TRBD1. Unmatched junction bases numbered 6, after V lost 4 bases and J lost 5 bases. This CDR3 contains 15 residues. CDR1 is SGHNT and CDR2 is YYREEE in the germline V gene (reference sequence). CDR3 sequence (DNA): TGTGCCAGCAGCCTGATCGGACAGGGGAATGAAAAACTGTTTTTT. Its translation is CASSLIGQGNEKLFF. The full variable domain, completed using reference TRBV5-4 and TRBJ1-4, is ETGVTQSPTHLIKTRGQQVTLRCSSQSGHNTVSWYQQALGQGPQFIFQYYREEENGRGNFPPRFSGLQFPNYSSELNVNALELDDSALYLCASSLIGQGNEKLFFGSGTQLSVL.

This clonotype was seen only a few times. This chain uses TRBV12-3 or TRBV12-4 with TRBJ1-3; D is ambiguous. The CDR3 consists of 14 residues. The ends were cut back, 8 bases at V and 0 bases at J, with 11 bases in the middle. The CDR3 nucleotides are TGTGCCAGCCCAGGAAAGAGCTCTGGAAACACCATATATTTT. Protein: CASPGKSSGNTIYF.

The chain recombines TRBV20-1 with TRBJ1-2; D possibly corresponds to TRBD1 (6 bases). Per germline, CDR1 DFQATT and CDR2 SNEGSKA (reference sequence). The germline V and J ends were trimmed by 5 bases and 1 base, with 11 bases remaining between them. CDR3 length equals 13 residues. In nucleotides, the CDR3 is TGCAGTGCTCCGACAGGATTTAACTATGGCTACACCTTC. This translates into CSAPTGFNYGYTF.

This clonotype was counted a few times. The rearrangement uses TRBV25-1 and TRBJ2-7; possibly TRBD2 for D (5 bases). Germline CDR1 MGHDK, CDR2 SYGVNS. V gave up 1 base and J gave up 3 bases, with 7 bases separating them. There are 13 residues in the CDR3. CDR3 sequence: CASSESGLYEQYF. The CDR3 DNA sequence: TGTGCCAGCAGTGAATCAGGACTCTACGAGCAGTACTTC.

This clonotype was seen a handful of times. The gene calls are TRBV3-1 and TRBJ1-2; TRBD1 agrees at 7 bases. This CDR3 has 14 residues. Trimming removed 4 bases from V and 7 bases from J; junction bases left unmatched: 9. In germline, CDR1 is LGHDT, CDR2 YNNKEL (reference sequence). The CDR3 DNA reads TGTGCCAGCAGCCTGGGCAGGGGGGACTCTGGCTACACCTTC. Protein product: CASSLGRGDSGYTF.

This sequence joins TRBV5-6 and TRBJ2-1, with D tentatively TRBD1 or TRBD2 (5 bases each). CDR1 SGHDT and CDR2 YYEEEE come from the germline V gene. The CDR3 runs 16 residues. Trimming pared 4 bases from V and 7 bases from J, leaving 21 bases between. The CDR3 reads CASSTRPMKGINEQFF. DNA for the CDR3: TGTGCCAGCAGCACTAGACCCATGAAGGGGATTAATGAGCAGTTCTTC. The full variable domain, in which reference TRBV5-6 and TRBJ2-1 provide the parts outside the CDR3, is DAGVTQSPTHLIKTRGQQVTLRCSPKSGHDTVSWYQQALGQGPQFIFQYYEEEERQRGNFPDRFSGHQFPNYSSELNVNALLLGDSALYLCASSTRPMKGINEQFFGPGTRLTVL.

The V and J genes are TRBV3-1 and TRBJ1-1; D gene uncertain. V was cut by 1 base and J by 1 base, with 16 bases left in between. This CDR3 has 17 residues. Germline CDR1 and CDR2: LGHDT and YNNKEL (reference sequence). CDR3 in DNA: TGTGCCAGCAGCCAAGCGCTCCCCGGCAGGCCGAACACTGAAGCTTTCTTT. This translates into CASSQALPGRPNTEAFF.

This clonotype was observed a handful of times. V is TRBV12-3 or TRBV12-4 and J is TRBJ2-6; D not resolved. V was trimmed by 1 base and J by 2 bases, leaving 6 bases between them. The CDR3 covers 15 residues. CDR3 amino acids: CASSLVIAGANVLTF. Written as DNA, the CDR3 is TGTGCCAGCAGTTTAGTAATAGCTGGGGCCAACGTCCTGACTTTC.

The genes are TRBV9 and TRBJ2-5, with a possible D match to TRBD2 (6 bases). The CDR3 sequence is 15 residues long. Germline assignment: CDR1 SGDLS and CDR2 YYNGEE. Trimming removed 5 bases at V and 2 bases at J, with 16 bases between. This CDR3 reads CASRPTRDFQETQYF. The DNA of the CDR3 is TGTGCCAGCAGACCTACCCGGGACTTTCAAGAGACCCAGTACTTC.

The J gene is TRBJ1-5, the V gene TRBV28; the D gene is possibly TRBD1 (5 bases). Trimming left V 7 bases short and J 11 bases short, with 15 bases between. Germline V gives CDR1 MDHEN, CDR2 SYDVKM. The CDR3 length is 12 residues. The CDR3 DNA is TGTGCCAGCAATCAGGGAGCGAGGACCCAGCATTTT. The encoded protein is CASNQGARTQHF.

The chain carries TRBV7-9 and TRBJ2-3; 7 bases align to TRBD2. The germline V gene encodes CDR1 SEHNR and CDR2 FQNEAQ (reference sequence). The CDR3 sequence is 16 residues long. V was pared by 7 bases and J by 4 bases, with 14 bases of the junction left unmatched. CDR3 nucleotide sequence: TGTGCCAGCAACTCAGGACCCCTCGCGGGGGCAGATACGCAGTATTTT. This translates into CASNSGPLAGADTQYF.

V is TRBV20-1 and J is TRBJ1-2, with 7 bases identical to TRBD1. Germline trimming cut 0 bases from V and 2 bases from J; bases unmatched to any gene: 3. This CDR3 comprises 14 residues. Germline assignment: CDR1 DFQATT and CDR2 SNEGSKA (reference sequence). DNA of the CDR3: TGCAGTGCTAGAGACCGGGACAGCAACTATGGCTACACCTTC. Its protein is CSARDRDSNYGYTF.

The sample holds many counts of this clonotype. CDR3 amino acids: CASSSGLAGGPTNEQFF. In DNA form, the CDR3 reads TGTGCCAGCAGCTCGGGACTAGCGGGAGGTCCGACGAATGAGCAGTTCTTC. The chain has TRBV28 and TRBJ2-1; 15 nucleotides line up with TRBD2. The CDR3 runs to 17 residues. Unmatched junction bases numbered 10, after V lost 6 bases and J lost 7 bases. The germline CDR1 and CDR2 sequences are MDHEN and SYDVKM.

V usage is TRBV12-3 or TRBV12-4 and J usage is TRBJ1-1, with unresolved D. This CDR3 spans 14 amino acids. Between the trimmed V and J ends, which lost 5 bases and 0 bases, there was a span of 10 bases. The CDR3 nucleotides are TGTGCCAGCAGTCAGAAAGACCTGAACACTGAAGCTTTCTTT. Amino acids: CASSQKDLNTEAFF.

This sequence joins TRBV3-1 and TRBJ1-2; unclear D gene. The CDR3 runs 12 residues. Per the germline V gene, CDR1 is LGHDT and CDR2 is YNNKEL (reference sequence). V shed 0 bases and J shed 7 bases, with 6 bases lying between them. CDR3 amino acids: CASSQDYGGYTF. CDR3 nucleotides: TGTGCCAGCAGCCAAGATTACGGTGGCTACACCTTC. The whole variable domain, filled in from reference TRBV3-1 and TRBJ1-2, reads DTAVSQTPKYLVTQMGNDKSIKCEQNLGHDTMYWYKQDSKKFLKIMFSYNNKELIINETVPNRFSPKSPDKAHLNLHINSLELGDSAVYFCASSQDYGGYTFGSGTRLTVV.

This clonotype was counted only a few times. The chain links TRBV6-5 to TRBJ2-6; unclear D gene. The germline CDR1 and CDR2 sequences are MNHEY and SVGAGI. The CDR3 contains 16 residues. The V gene lost 0 bases and the J gene lost 2 bases, with 8 bases spanning the gap. The CDR3 sequence is CASSYSGIAGANVLTF. In nucleotides, the CDR3 is TGTGCCAGCAGTTACTCGGGGATTGCTGGGGCCAACGTCCTGACTTTC.

This clonotype was seen a handful of times. The genes are TRBV6-1 and TRBJ1-2; unclear D gene. V was cut by 10 bases and J by 8 bases, with 14 bases left in between. The CDR3 has 11 amino acids. Germline V gene sequence: CDR1 MNHNS, CDR2 SASEGT. CDR3 in DNA: TGTGCCACTACGGACGGGTGGGGCTACACCTTC. This sequence encodes CATTDGWGYTF.

There are a few counts of this clonotype. The chain is built from TRBV3-1 and TRBJ2-1; D possibly uses TRBD1 or TRBD2 (6 bases each). CDR1 is LGHDT and CDR2 is YNNKEL in the germline V gene (reference sequence). The CDR3 loop spans 16 amino acids. V was cut by 3 bases and J by 10 bases, with 22 bases left in between. The DNA for the CDR3 is TGTGCCAGCAGCCAGGAGAGGGTTTTAGGGGGGTGGGAGCAGTTCTTC. Its translation: CASSQERVLGGWEQFF.

The chain couples TRBV7-9 to TRBJ2-1; 7 bases are shared with TRBD1. Germline V gene lookup returns CDR1 SEHNR and CDR2 FQNEAQ (reference sequence). The CDR3 runs 14 residues. With V trimmed by 7 bases and J by 7 bases, 10 bases remained unmatched. The CDR3 reads CASTTQDRQNEQFF. CDR3 DNA sequence: TGTGCCAGCACCACCCAGGACAGGCAAAATGAGCAGTTCTTC.

This clonotype was observed a handful of times. The rearrangement joins TRBV28 to TRBJ2-4; TRBD2 matches at 10 bases. Germline CDR1 MDHEN, CDR2 SYDVKM. This CDR3 contains 16 residues. Trimming removed 3 bases from V and 8 bases from J; junction bases left unmatched: 10. This CDR3 reads CASSLSSSGSSDIQYF. The DNA for the CDR3 is TGTGCCAGCAGTTTGTCGTCTAGCGGGAGCTCGGACATTCAGTACTTC.

This clonotype showed up just a few times. V usage is TRBV7-9 and J usage is TRBJ1-5; 7 bases agree with TRBD1. Germline V gene sequence: CDR1 SEHNR, CDR2 FQNEAQ (reference sequence). The CDR3 loop spans 14 amino acids. The J segment lost 6 bases and the V segment lost 5 bases, leaving 7 bases of the junction unmatched. CDR3 loop: CASSAGTVAQPQHF. DNA for the CDR3: TGTGCCAGCAGCGCCGGGACAGTGGCTCAGCCCCAGCATTTT.

The V gene is TRBV4-3, the J gene TRBJ1-6, with 9 bases lining up with TRBD1. Germline assignment: CDR1 LGHNA and CDR2 YSLEER. This CDR3 region has 15 residues. V shed 0 bases, J shed 10 bases, and the junction held 4 bases outside the gene matches. The CDR3 nucleotides read TGCGCCAGCAGCCAAGATCGACAGGGGGACTCACCCCTCCACTTT. Amino acid sequence: CASSQDRQGDSPLHF.

The V and J genes are TRBV10-3 and TRBJ1-1; 7 nucleotides align to TRBD1. The V gene end was trimmed by 4 bases and the J gene end by 7 bases; junction bases not matched to a gene: 6. Germline V gives CDR1 ENHRY, CDR2 SYGVKD. The length of the CDR3 is 13 residues. In nucleotides, the CDR3 is TGTGCCATCAGTGCAAATCAGGGGGATGAAGCTTTCTTT. It yields the protein CAISANQGDEAFF.

This clonotype was seen only a few times. This chain uses TRBV4-2 with TRBJ2-5; 10 bases are a match to TRBD2. Germline values: CDR1 LGHNA, CDR2 YNFKEQ. This CDR3 is built from 20 residues. V shed 3 bases and J 2 bases; nucleotides not matched to a gene: 18. The CDR3 sequence is CASSHTQTAKLAGLQETQYF. The CDR3 bases are TGTGCCAGCAGCCACACCCAGACGGCGAAACTAGCGGGGTTACAAGAGACCCAGTACTTC.